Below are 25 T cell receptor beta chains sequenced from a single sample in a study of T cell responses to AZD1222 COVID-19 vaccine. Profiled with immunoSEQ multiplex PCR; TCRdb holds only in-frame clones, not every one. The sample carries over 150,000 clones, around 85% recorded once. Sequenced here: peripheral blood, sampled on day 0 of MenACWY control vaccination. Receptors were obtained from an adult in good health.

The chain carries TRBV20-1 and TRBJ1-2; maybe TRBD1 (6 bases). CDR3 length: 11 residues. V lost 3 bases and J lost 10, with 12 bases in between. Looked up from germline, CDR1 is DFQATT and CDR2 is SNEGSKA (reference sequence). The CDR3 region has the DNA TGCAGTGCTAGTCCGACAGGATCCTACACCTTC. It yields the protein CSASPTGSYTF.

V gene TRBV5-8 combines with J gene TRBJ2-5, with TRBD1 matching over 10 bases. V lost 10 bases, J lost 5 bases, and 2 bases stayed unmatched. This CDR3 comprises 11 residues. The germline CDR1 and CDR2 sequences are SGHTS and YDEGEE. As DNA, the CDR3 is TGTGCCGACAGGGGGCGTGAGACCCAGTACTTC. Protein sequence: CADRGRETQYF.

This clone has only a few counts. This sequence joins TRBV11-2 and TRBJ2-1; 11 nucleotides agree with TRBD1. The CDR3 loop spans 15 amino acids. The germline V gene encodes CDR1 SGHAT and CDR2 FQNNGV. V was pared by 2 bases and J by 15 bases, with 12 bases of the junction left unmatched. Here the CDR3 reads CASSLRPGQGVIGFF. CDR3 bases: TGTGCCAGCAGCTTAAGGCCGGGACAGGGGGTGATAGGGTTCTTC.

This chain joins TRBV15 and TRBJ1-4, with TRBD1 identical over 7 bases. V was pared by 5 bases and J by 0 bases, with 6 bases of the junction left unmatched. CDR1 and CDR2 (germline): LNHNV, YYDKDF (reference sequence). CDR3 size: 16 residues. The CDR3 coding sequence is TGTGCCACCAGCTCGGGACAGAGTGCAACTAATGAAAAACTGTTTTTT. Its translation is CATSSGQSATNEKLFF.

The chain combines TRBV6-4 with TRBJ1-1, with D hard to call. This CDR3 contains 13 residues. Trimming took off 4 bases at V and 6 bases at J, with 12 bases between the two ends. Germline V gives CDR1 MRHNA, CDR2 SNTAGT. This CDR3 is CASSAEGWAEAFF. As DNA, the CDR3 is TGTGCCAGCAGTGCGGAGGGATGGGCTGAAGCTTTCTTT.

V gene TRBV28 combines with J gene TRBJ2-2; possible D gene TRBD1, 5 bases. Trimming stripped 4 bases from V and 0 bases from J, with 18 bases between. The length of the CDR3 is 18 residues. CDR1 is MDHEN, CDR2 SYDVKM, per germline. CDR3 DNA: TGTGCCAGCAGTTCCCCCCCCCAGGGCCGAACGAACACCGGGGAGCTGTTTTTT. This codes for CASSSPPQGRTNTGELFF.

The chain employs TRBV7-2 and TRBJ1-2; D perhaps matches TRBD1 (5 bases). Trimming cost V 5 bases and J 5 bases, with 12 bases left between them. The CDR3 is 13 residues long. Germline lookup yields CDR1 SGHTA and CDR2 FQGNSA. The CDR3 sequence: CASSGGEGYGYTF. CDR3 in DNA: TGTGCCAGCAGCGGGGGGGAGGGTTATGGCTACACCTTC.

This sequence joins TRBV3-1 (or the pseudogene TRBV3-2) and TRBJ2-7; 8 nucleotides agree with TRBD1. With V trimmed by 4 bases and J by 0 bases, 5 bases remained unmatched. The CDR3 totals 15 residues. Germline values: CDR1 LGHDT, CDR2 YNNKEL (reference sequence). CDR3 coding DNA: TGTGCCAGCAGCCCCTCCGACAGGGGCTCCTACGAGCAGTACTTC. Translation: CASSPSDRGSYEQYF.

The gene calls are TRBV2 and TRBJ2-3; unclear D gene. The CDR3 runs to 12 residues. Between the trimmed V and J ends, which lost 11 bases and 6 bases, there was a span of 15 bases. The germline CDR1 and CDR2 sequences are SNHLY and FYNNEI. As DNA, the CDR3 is TGTGCCGGCGGCCCAACTGGCGATACGCAGTATTTT. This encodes CAGGPTGDTQYF.

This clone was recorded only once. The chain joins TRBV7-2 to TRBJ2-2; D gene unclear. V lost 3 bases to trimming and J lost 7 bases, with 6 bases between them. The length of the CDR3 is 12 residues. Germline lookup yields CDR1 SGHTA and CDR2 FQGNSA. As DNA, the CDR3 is TGTGCCAGCAGCTTCTCCCGCGGGGAGCTGTTTTTT. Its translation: CASSFSRGELFF.

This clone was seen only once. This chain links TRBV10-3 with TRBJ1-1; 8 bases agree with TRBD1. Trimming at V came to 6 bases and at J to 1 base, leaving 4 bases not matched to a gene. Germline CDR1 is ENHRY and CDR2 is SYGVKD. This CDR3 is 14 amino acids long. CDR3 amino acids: CAISSGTGNTEAFF. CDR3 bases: TGTGCCATCAGCTCCGGGACAGGGAACACTGAAGCTTTCTTT.

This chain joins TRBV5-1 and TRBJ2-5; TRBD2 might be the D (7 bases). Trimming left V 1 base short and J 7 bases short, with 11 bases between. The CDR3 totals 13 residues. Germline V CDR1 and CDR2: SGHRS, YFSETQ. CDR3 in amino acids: CASSLKGGVTQYF. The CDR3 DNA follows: TGCGCCAGCAGCTTGAAGGGGGGGGTGACCCAGTACTTC.

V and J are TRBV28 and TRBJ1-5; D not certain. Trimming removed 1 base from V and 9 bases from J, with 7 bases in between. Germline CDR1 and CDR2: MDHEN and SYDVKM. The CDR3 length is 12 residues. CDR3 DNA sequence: TGTGCCAGCAGTTTATCCCAGTTGCCCCAGCATTTT. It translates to CASSLSQLPQHF.

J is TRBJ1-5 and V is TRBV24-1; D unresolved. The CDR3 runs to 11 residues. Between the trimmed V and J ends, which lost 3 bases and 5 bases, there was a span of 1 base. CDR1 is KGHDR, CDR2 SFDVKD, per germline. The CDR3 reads CATSDDQPQHF. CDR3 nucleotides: TGTGCCACCAGTGATGATCAGCCCCAGCATTTT.

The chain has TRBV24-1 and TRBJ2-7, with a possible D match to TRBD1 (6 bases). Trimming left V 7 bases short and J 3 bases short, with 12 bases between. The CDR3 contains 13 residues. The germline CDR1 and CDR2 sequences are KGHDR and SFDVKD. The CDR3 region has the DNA TGTGCCACCAGCGGTGGGGGCTACTACGAGCAGTACTTC. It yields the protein CATSGGGYYEQYF.

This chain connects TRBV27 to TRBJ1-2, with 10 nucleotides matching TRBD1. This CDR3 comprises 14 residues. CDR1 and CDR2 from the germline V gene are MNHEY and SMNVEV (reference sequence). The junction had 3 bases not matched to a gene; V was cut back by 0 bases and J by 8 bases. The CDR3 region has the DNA TGTGCCAGCAGTTTATCGGGGACAGGGGAGGGCTACACCTTC. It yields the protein CASSLSGTGEGYTF.

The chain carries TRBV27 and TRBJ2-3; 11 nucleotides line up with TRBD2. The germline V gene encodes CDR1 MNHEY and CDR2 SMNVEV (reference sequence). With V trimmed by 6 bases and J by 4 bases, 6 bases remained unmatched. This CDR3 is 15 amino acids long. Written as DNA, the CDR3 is TGTGCCAGCAGCCTTACTAGCGGGGGTTCAGATACGCAGTATTTT. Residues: CASSLTSGGSDTQYF.

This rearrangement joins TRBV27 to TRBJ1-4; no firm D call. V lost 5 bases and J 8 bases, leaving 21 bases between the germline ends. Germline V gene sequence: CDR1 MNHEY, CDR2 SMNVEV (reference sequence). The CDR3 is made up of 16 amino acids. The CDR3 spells CASSLRSPGLGEKLFF. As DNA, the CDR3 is TGTGCCAGCAGTCTCCGGAGTCCAGGCTTGGGGGAAAAACTGTTTTTT.

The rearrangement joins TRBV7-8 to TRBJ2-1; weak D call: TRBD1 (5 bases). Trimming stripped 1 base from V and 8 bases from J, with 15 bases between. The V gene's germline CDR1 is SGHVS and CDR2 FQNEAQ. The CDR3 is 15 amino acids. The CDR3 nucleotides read TGTGCCAGCAGCTTAGAAGGGGCTAGAAAGTATGAGCAGTTCTTC. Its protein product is CASSLEGARKYEQFF.

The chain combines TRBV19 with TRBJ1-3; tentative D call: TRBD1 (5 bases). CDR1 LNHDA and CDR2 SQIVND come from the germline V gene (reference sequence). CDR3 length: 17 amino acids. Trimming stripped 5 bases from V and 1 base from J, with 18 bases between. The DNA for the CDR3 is TGTGCCAGTAGTGCGGGACCCAGGGAGAGGTCTGGAAACACCATATATTTT. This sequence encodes CASSAGPRERSGNTIYF.

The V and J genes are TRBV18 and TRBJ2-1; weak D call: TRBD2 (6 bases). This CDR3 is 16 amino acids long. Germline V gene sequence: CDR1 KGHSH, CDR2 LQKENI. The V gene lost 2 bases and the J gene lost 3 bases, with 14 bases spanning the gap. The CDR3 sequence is CASSPTRGALYNEQFF. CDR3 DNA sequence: TGTGCCAGCTCACCAACCCGCGGGGCCCTCTACAATGAGCAGTTCTTC.

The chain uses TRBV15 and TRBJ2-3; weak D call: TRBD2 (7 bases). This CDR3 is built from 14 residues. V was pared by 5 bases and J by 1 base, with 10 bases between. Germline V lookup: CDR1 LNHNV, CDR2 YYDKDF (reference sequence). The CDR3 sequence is CATSGGAGTDTQYF. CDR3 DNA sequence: TGTGCCACCAGCGGGGGGGCCGGCACAGATACGCAGTATTTT.

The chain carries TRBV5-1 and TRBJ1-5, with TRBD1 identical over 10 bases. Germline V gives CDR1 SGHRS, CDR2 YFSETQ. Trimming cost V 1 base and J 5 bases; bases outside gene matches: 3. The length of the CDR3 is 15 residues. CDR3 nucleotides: TGCGCCAGCAGCTTGAGGACAGGGGGGGATCAGCCCCAGCATTTT. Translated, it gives CASSLRTGGDQPQHF.

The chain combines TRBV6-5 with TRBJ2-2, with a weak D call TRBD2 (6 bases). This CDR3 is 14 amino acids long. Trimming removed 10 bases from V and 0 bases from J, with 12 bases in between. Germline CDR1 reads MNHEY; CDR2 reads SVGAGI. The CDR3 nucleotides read TGTGCCACAGGGTGGGGGGCGAACACCGGGGAGCTGTTTTTT. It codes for CATGWGANTGELFF.

The DNA for the CDR3 is TGTGCCAGCAGCGTGACAGGGCTCGGTCAGCCCCAGCATTTT. Protein sequence: CASSVTGLGQPQHF. This chain connects TRBV2 to TRBJ1-5, with 7 bases lining up with TRBD1. Germline V gene lookup returns CDR1 SNHLY and CDR2 FYNNEI. The CDR3 contains 14 residues. J gave up 6 bases and V 6 bases, and 8 bases lay outside the gene matches.